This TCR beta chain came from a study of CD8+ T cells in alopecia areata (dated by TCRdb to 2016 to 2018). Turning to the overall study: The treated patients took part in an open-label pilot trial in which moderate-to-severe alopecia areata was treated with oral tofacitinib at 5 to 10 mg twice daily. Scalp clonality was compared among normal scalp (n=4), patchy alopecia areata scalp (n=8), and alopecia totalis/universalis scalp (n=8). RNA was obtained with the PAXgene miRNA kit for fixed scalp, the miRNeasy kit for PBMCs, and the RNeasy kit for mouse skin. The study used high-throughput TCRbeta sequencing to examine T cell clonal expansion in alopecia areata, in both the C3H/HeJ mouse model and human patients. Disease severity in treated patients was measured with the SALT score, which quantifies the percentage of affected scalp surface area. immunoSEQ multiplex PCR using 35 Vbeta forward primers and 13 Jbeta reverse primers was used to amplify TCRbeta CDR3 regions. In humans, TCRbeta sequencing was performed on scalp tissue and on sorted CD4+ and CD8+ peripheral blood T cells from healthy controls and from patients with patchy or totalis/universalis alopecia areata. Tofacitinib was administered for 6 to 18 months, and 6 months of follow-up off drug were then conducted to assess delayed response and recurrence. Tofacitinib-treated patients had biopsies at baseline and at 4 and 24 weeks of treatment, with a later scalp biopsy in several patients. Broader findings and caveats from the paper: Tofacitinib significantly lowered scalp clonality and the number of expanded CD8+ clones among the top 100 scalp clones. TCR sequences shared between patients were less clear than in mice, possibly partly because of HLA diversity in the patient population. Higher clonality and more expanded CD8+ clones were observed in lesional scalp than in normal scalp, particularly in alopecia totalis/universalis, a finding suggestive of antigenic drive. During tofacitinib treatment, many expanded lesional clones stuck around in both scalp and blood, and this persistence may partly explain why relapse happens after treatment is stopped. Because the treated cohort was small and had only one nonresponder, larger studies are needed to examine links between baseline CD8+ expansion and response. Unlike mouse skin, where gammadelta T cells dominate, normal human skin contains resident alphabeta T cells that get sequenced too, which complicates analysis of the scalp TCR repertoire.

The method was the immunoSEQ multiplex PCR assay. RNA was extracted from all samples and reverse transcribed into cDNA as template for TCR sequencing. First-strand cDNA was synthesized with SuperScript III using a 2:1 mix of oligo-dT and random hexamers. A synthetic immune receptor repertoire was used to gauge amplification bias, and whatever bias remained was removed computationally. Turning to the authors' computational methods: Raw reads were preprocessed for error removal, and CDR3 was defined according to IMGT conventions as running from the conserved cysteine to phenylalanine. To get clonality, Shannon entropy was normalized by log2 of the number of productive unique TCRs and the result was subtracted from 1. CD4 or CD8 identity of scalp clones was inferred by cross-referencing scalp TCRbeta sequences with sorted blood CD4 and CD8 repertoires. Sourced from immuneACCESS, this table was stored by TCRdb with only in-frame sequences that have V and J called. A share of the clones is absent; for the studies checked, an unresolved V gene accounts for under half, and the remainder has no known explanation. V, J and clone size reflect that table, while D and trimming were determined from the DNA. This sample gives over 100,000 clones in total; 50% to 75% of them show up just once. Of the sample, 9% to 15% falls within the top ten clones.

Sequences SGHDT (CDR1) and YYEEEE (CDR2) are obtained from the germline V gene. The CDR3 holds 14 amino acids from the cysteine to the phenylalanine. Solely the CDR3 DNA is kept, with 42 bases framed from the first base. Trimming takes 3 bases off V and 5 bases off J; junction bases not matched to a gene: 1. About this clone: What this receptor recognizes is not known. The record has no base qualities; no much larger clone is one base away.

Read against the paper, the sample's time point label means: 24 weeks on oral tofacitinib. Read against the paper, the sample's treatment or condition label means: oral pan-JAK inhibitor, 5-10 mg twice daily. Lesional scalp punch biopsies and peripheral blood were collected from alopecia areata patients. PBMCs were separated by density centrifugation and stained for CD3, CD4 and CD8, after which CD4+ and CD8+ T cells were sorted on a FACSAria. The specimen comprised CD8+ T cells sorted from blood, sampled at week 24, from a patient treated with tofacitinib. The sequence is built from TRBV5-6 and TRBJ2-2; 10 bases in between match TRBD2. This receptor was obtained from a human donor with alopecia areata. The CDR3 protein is CASSWGLATGELFF. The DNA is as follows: TGTGCCAGCAGCTGGGGACTAGCGACCGGGGAGCTGTTTTTT.